What follows are 13 T cell receptor beta chains derived from one specimen sequenced in a study of early stage breast cancer tumors. Clones were sequenced by immunoSEQ multiplex PCR, and TCRdb holds only the in-frame ones, with some missing. Altogether fewer than 80,000 clones are present, around 80% being singletons, with the ten largest covering approximately 4.5%. Sample: blood. Receptors originate from a person in their forties with breast cancer.

This clone was recorded a few times. V gene TRBV6-1 combines with J gene TRBJ2-7; D call uncertain. This CDR3 comprises 13 residues. Germline V gene lookup returns CDR1 MNHNS and CDR2 SASEGT. V was clipped by 7 bases and J by 3 bases, with 13 bases between them. The CDR3 nucleotides read TGTGCCAGCATGTTGTCGGTTCGCTACGAGCAGTACTTC. This codes for CASMLSVRYEQYF.

The chain employs TRBV5-1 and TRBJ1-3; D not certain. The CDR3 is made up of 15 amino acids. Germline values: CDR1 SGHRS, CDR2 YFSETQ. The ends were cut back, 5 bases at V and 0 bases at J, with 12 bases in the middle. This CDR3 reads CASSRTADSGNTIYF. The CDR3, as DNA: TGCGCCAGCAGTAGGACGGCAGACTCTGGAAACACCATATATTTT.

The chain employs TRBV5-1 and TRBJ2-5; 11 bases map to TRBD2. The germline V gene encodes CDR1 SGHRS and CDR2 YFSETQ. V shed 0 bases and J 2 bases; nucleotides not matched to a gene: 3. CDR3 length: 16 residues. CDR3: CASSLALAGEQETQYF. The CDR3 DNA reads as TGCGCCAGCAGCTTGGCACTAGCGGGAGAACAAGAGACCCAGTACTTC.

The chain joins TRBV9 to TRBJ2-2, with D perhaps given as TRBD1 or TRBD2 (6 bases each). Trimming cost V 0 bases and J 5 bases, with 14 bases left between them. Germline V lookup: CDR1 SGDLS, CDR2 YYNGEE. This CDR3 comprises 16 residues. The DNA of the CDR3 is TGTGCCAGCAGCGTAGTAGGAGGAGGGGGAACCGGGGAGCTGTTTTTT. Its protein product is CASSVVGGGGTGELFF.

V usage is TRBV6-5 and J usage is TRBJ1-1, with 8 bases lining up with TRBD1. The CDR3 is 14 residues long. Germline CDR1 and CDR2: MNHEY and SVGAGI. V was clipped by 6 bases and J by 4 bases; unmatched bases: 7. The CDR3 nucleotides are TGTGCCAGCAGGCAGGACAGGGAGGGCACTGAAGCTTTCTTT. Its protein product is CASRQDREGTEAFF.

The chain is built from TRBV11-2 and TRBJ2-1, with 10 positions matching TRBD1. The V gene's germline CDR1 is SGHAT and CDR2 FQNNGV. CDR3 length equals 15 residues. J was trimmed by 2 bases and V by 4 bases; bases with no gene match: 2. The CDR3 sequence: CASSWDRGTYNEQFF. The CDR3 region has the DNA TGTGCCAGCAGCTGGGACAGGGGTACCTACAATGAGCAGTTCTTC.

The chain is built from TRBV18 and TRBJ2-1; D might be TRBD1 (5 bases). The CDR3 contains 15 residues. V was cut by 6 bases and J by 7 bases, with 19 bases left in between. The V gene's germline CDR1 is KGHSH and CDR2 LQKENI. CDR3 residues: CASSPSREGANEQFF. The CDR3, as DNA: TGTGCCAGCTCTCCGAGCAGGGAAGGTGCAAATGAGCAGTTCTTC.

This clone is medium-sized. V usage is TRBV14 and J usage is TRBJ2-3; the match to TRBD1 covers 9 bases. With V trimmed by 4 bases and J by 4 bases, 0 bases remained unmatched. This CDR3 region has 13 residues. CDR1 and CDR2 (germline): SGHDN, FVKESK. CDR3 loop: CASSRTGADTQYF. The DNA for the CDR3 is TGTGCCAGCAGCCGGACAGGGGCAGATACGCAGTATTTT.

The J gene is TRBJ2-7, the V gene TRBV5-8, with no clear D. The V end was cut by 2 bases, the J end by 2 bases, with 11 bases between. The CDR3 extends over 14 amino acids. Germline V gene sequence: CDR1 SGHTS, CDR2 YDEGEE. CDR3 region: CASSFGRWAYEQYF. Written as DNA, the CDR3 is TGTGCCAGCAGCTTTGGCCGGTGGGCCTACGAGCAGTACTTC.

CDR3 DNA sequence: TGTGCCAGCAGCCCGAATCGACAGGGGGAGGAGACCCAGTACTTC. Its translation: CASSPNRQGEETQYF. This rearrangement joins TRBV5-4 to TRBJ2-5; 9 bases agree with TRBD1. Unmatched junction bases numbered 9, after V lost 4 bases and J lost 5 bases. The germline V gene encodes CDR1 SGHNT and CDR2 YYREEE (reference sequence). This CDR3 region has 15 residues.

The chain combines TRBV10-3 with TRBJ2-2; weak D call: TRBD2 (6 bases). V dropped 6 bases and J dropped 7 bases, with 9 bases sitting between them. Germline V CDR1 and CDR2: ENHRY, SYGVKD. This CDR3 region has 12 residues. CDR3 loop: CAIRPGVGELFF. CDR3 coding DNA: TGTGCCATCAGGCCGGGGGTCGGGGAGCTGTTTTTT.

This clone was detected once. The V call is TRBV4-1, the J call TRBJ2-5; D possibly corresponds to TRBD2 (6 bases). Per the germline V gene, CDR1 is MGHRA and CDR2 is YSYEKL. The CDR3 contains 15 residues. Trimming took 0 bases from V and 4 from J, leaving 12 bases between them. This CDR3 reads CASSQDGDFRETQYF. The CDR3 region has the DNA TGCGCCAGCAGCCAAGACGGGGACTTTAGAGAGACCCAGTACTTC.

J is TRBJ2-7 and V is TRBV28; 9 nucleotides match TRBD2. Trimming removed 6 bases from V and 9 bases from J; junction bases left unmatched: 12. CDR3 length equals 14 residues. Germline V gene sequence: CDR1 MDHEN, CDR2 SYDVKM. Here the CDR3 DNA reads TGTGCCAGCAGCCCCGAAGCGGGAGGTCGGGGGCAGTACTTC. Residues: CASSPEAGGRGQYF. The entire variable domain, with the rest obtained from reference TRBV28 and TRBJ2-7, is as follows: DVKVTQSSRYLVKRTGEKVFLECVQDMDHENMFWYRQDPGLGLRLIYFSYDVKMKEKGDIPEGYSVSREKKERFSLILESASTNQTSMYLCASSPEAGGRGQYFGPGTRLTVT.